These 3 T cell receptor beta chains were sequenced from one sample in a study of T cells in Graves' hyperthyroidism and ophthalmopathy. Amplified regions were TCR beta CDR3 sequences from RNA transcripts. A set of HTBI primers served as the primers for a first-round RT-PCR of the TCR CDR3. TCRdb reprocessed the multiplex PCR reads via MiXCR and lists one record per CDR3 protein. The table lists about 600,000 distinct CDR3 sequences, approximately 15% of them singletons. The specimen was blood. These receptors all stem from a woman younger than 30 with Graves' ophthalmopathy.

This clonotype occurred many times. The V call is TRBV20-1, the J call TRBJ2-1; possible D gene TRBD2, 6 bases. V was cut by 6 bases and J by 2 bases, with 17 bases left in between. The CDR3 runs 15 residues. CDR1 DFQATT and CDR2 SNEGSKA come from the germline V gene (reference sequence). Here the CDR3 reads CSAGRIERAYNEQFF. The CDR3, as DNA: TGCAGTGCCGGGAGAATTGAGAGGGCCTACAATGAGCAGTTCTTC.

The chain recombines TRBV27 with TRBJ2-3; 7 positions match TRBD1. Germline V gene sequence: CDR1 MNHEY, CDR2 SMNVEV (reference sequence). CDR3 size: 15 residues. The V and J ends lost 4 bases and 0 bases, in that order; junction bases with no gene match: 4. The CDR3 reads CASSSGTESTDTQYF. The CDR3 region has the DNA TGTGCCAGCAGTTCCGGGACAGAAAGCACAGATACGCAGTATTTT.

There are many counts of this clonotype. The chain recombines TRBV2 with TRBJ2-1; D uncertain. V was shortened by 6 bases and J by 8 bases, with 8 bases between the two germline ends. Looked up from germline, CDR1 is SNHLY and CDR2 is FYNNEI. This CDR3 contains 11 residues. The CDR3 loop reads CASSTQYEQFF. The CDR3 DNA reads as TGTGCCAGCAGCACCCAGTATGAGCAGTTCTTC. Variable domain in full (rest from reference TRBV2 and TRBJ2-1): EPEVTQTPSHQVTQMGQEVILRCVPISNHLYFYWYRQILGQKVEFLVSFYNNEISEKSEIFDDQFSVERPDGSNFTLKIRSTKLEDSAMYFCASSTQYEQFFGPGTRLTVL.